Listed here is a single T cell receptor (beta chain). What it binds is not known. This sample is drawn from a study of beta chain features in type 1 diabetes. All of the isolated RNA was reverse transcribed, so expressed TCRB transcripts were sequenced. Clones were read by immunoSEQ multiplex PCR, and TCRdb kept only the in-frame ones, dropping some. The data show 150,000 to 200,000 clones, around 63% seen once. Overall study results and limits: There was a moderate but significant shortening of TCRB CDR3s in all four CD4+ subsets of Type 1 diabetes patients. For type 1 diabetes patients, VDJ junctions showed fewer insertions and more deletions. In these data, an HLA type influence on TCRB rearrangement remained unresolved. Within patients, naive, central memory and Treg TCRB repertoires seemed more similar than within healthy donors.

CDR3 length equals 15 residues. V dropped 1 base and J dropped 3 bases, with 13 bases sitting between them. Germline assignment: CDR1 SGHTA and CDR2 FQGNSA. The J gene is TRBJ2-7, the V gene TRBV7-2; D perhaps matches TRBD1 (5 bases). This receptor was obtained from a man between 25 and 39 years old with type 1 diabetes. Sample: naive CD4+ T cells from blood. The CDR3 region is CASSLGQGLGYEQYF. For the CDR3, the DNA is TGTGCCAGCAGCTTAGGGCAGGGATTGGGCTACGAGCAGTACTTC.